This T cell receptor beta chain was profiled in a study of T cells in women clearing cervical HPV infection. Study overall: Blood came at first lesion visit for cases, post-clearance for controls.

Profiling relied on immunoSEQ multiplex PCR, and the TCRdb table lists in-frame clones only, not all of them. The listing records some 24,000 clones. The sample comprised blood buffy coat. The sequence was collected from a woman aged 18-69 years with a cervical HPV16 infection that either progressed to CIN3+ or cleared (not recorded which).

Partial CDR3 DNA: TGCGCCAGCAGCTTGGTACTAGCGCCGACCCGCGAG. As protein: CASSLVLAPTRE. The entire CDR3 sequence reads CASSLVLAPTREQYF. V usage is TRBV5-1 and J usage is TRBJ2-7; 7 bases are shared with TRBD2. With the read ending 3 residues before the CDR3 end, the germline J gene is used to fill in that end. There are 15 residues in the CDR3. From germline, CDR1 is SGHRS and CDR2 YFSETQ. Losses at the gene ends were 0 bases for V and 6 bases for J; bases not matched to a gene: 9.